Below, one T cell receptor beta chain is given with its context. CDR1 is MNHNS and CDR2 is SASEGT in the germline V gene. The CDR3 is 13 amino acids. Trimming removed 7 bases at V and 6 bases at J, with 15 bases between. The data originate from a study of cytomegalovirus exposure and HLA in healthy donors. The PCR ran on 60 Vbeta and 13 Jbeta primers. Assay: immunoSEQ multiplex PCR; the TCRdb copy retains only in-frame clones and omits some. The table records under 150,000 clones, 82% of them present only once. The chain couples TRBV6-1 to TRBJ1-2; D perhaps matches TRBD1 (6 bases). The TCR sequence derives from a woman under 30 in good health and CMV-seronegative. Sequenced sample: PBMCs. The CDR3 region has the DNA TGTGCCAGCACTCGGGGGGCGACGGATGGCTACACCTTC. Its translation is CASTRGATDGYTF.